One T cell receptor (beta chain) is described in this entry. These data are taken from a study of control samples from healthy donors and cancer patients. The germline V gene has CDR1 LGHNA and CDR2 YNFKEQ. The V gene lost 0 bases and the J gene lost 4 bases, with 15 bases spanning the gap. The CDR3 is 16 amino acids. Clones were sequenced by immunoSEQ multiplex PCR, and TCRdb holds only the in-frame ones, with some missing. Of 170,000 or so clones in the sample, 80% to 95% were seen once. Sequenced: blood. The receptor was isolated from a woman in her forties in good health. The chain joins TRBV4-2 to TRBJ2-5, with D unclear. The CDR3 sequence is CASSQDSPGSGETQYF. CDR3 nucleotide sequence: TGTGCCAGCAGCCAAGATTCACCCGGTTCCGGAGAGACCCAGTACTTC.